This T cell receptor (beta chain) was sequenced in a study of blood T cell repertoires in COVID-19 (dated by TCRdb to about 2020). At the level of the whole study: Collaborator samples came from the United States, Italy and Spain and covered acute and convalescent phases of COVID-19. The prospective study material was composed of cDNA or gDNA derived from T cells, B-cell-depleted T cells, or PBMCs. Subjects who had been exposed to COVID-19, were actively infected with it, or had recovered from it provided the deeply sampled blood TCRbeta repertoires that made up the dataset. The repertoires were released in a freely available public database meant as a resource for research on the immune response to SARS-CoV-2. The samples were drawn from two sources: the first 160 participants of the ongoing ImmuneRACE study, and 1,000 to 1,500 subjects contributed by 6 global collaborators. Sample metadata almost always included a de-identified subject ID, COVID-19 status, age in years and sex. Where available, HLA class I and class II types were taken from metadata supplied by the sample provider and were not determined by assay-based typing.

CDR1 and CDR2 were assigned from the germline V gene as MGHRA and YSYEKL. Trimming takes 3 bases off V and 2 bases off J; junction bases not matched to a gene: 3. The CDR3 runs 14 residues from the cysteine to the phenylalanine. The read is trimmed to its CDR3 DNA, 42 bases read in frame from base 1. Beyond this particular receptor, the publication reports: How much clinical and demographic metadata was included differed by source and by participant, and the metadata was provided uncurated.

TCRbeta CDR3 regions were amplified from genomic DNA by means of the immunoSEQ Assay, a bias-controlled multiplex PCR. Per the original workflow: The number of nucleated cells in each sample was estimated by amplification of reference gene primers within the assay. To quantify the absolute abundance of each unique TCRbeta CDR3 rearrangement, sequence reads were collapsed and filtered. For each sample, productive Simpson clonality was calculated as the square root of Simpson's diversity index over productive rearrangements. TCRdb took this table from immuneACCESS and kept in-frame rearrangements with V and J called. Such tables lack part of the clones; where checked against another copy, unresolved V genes explain under half of the gap, and the rest is unexplained. V and J calls and clone size are given by that table; D and trimming were obtained from the DNA. The sample table contains roughly 200,000 clones; only one count was recorded for roughly 87% of them. Under 25% of the sample is in the top ten clones.

Collaborating institutions collected whole blood in K2EDTA tubes following their own protocols. For TCRbeta analysis, collaborators shipped samples in one of three forms: frozen whole blood, isolated PBMCs, or DNA extracted from either of those sample types. To note about this clone: There is no known antigen for this receptor. No much larger clone exists at a distance of one base, and base qualities are not known.

Sequenced input: peripheral blood. The receptor was isolated from a man in his sixties with active or convalescent COVID-19. Recombination connected TRBV4-1 to TRBJ2-5; 7 bases in the middle match TRBD2. The CDR3 reads CASSQGGNQETQYF. In nucleotides, the sequence is TGCGCCAGCAGCCAGGGGGGGAATCAAGAGACCCAGTACTTC.